This TCR beta chain originates from a study of blood T cell repertoires in COVID-19. The wider study: Sites across the United States, Italy and Spain contributed samples from acute and convalescent COVID-19. Nucleic acid was either cDNA or gDNA, and it came from T cells, B-cell-depleted T cells, or PBMCs.

Categorization into cohorts depended on clinical history that participants reported. Donors in Cohort 3 who had recovered were those with two negative PCRs, healthcare professional clearance, or resolution of their symptoms. The method was immunoSEQ multiplex PCR; TCRdb's version includes in-frame clones alone and lacks a portion of them. Of a few hundred thousand clones listed, 84% are singletons. This TCR came from a middle-aged woman who had recovered from COVID-19. Sequenced input: PBMCs or T cells enriched from blood (not recorded which).

CDR3 bases: TGCGCCAGCAGTCAGACGGGTAGCAGCTCCTACAATGAGCAGTTCTTC. It encodes CASSQTGSSSYNEQFF. This chain joins TRBV23-1 and TRBJ2-1, with D unresolved. TRBV23-1 is sorted into the ORF group, with uncertain function. The germline V and J ends were trimmed by 3 bases and 0 bases, with 12 bases remaining between them. The CDR3 contains 16 residues.